The present TCR beta chain was sequenced within a study of cytomegalovirus exposure and HLA in healthy donors. Comment on this clone: What it recognizes is unknown.

Study-wide results and limits: A classifier reportedly called cytomegalovirus status with high sensitivity and specificity. It was found in a later analysis that first-cohort TCR clusters tended to co-occur in the approximately 130 validation repertoires.

V was pared by 0 bases and J by 2 bases, with 9 bases between. Germline V gene lookup returns CDR1 SGDLS and CDR2 YYNGEE. The CDR3 contains 15 residues. The assay was immunoSEQ multiplex PCR, and TCRdb's table has in-frame clones only and misses some. Here the sample spans under 200,000 clones, 95% to 96% being singletons. The origin of this receptor is a woman in her late teens or twenties in good health and CMV-seronegative. What was sequenced was PBMCs. The V and J genes are TRBV9 and TRBJ2-1; tentatively, D is TRBD2 (6 bases). This CDR3 is CASSVEGTPYNEQFF. CDR3 coding DNA: TGTGCCAGCAGCGTAGAAGGGACTCCCTACAATGAGCAGTTCTTC. The variable domain in full, completed from reference TRBV9 and TRBJ2-1, reads DSGVTQTPKHLITATGQRVTLRCSPRSGDLSVYWYQQSLDQGLQFLIQYYNGEERAKGNILERFSAQQFPDLHSELNLSSLELGDSALYFCASSVEGTPYNEQFFGPGTRLTVL.